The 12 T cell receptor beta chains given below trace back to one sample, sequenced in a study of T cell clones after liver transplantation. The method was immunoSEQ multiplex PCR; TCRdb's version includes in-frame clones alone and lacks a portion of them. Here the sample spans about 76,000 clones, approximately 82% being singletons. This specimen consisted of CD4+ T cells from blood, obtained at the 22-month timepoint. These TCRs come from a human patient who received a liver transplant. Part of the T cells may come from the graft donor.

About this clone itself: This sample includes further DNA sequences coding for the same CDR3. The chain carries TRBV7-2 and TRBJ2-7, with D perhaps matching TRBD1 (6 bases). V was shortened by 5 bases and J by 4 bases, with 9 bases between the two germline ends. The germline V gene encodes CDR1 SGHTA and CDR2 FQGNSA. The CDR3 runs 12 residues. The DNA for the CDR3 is TGTGCCAGCAGCCCGACAGGTTACGAGCAGTACTTC. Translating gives CASSPTGYEQYF. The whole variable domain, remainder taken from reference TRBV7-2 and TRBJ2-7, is GAGVSQSPSNKVTEKGKDVELRCDPISGHTALYWYRQSLGQGLEFLIYFQGNSAPDKSGLPSDRFSAERTGGSVSTLTIQRTQQEDSAVYLCASSPTGYEQYFGPGTRLTVT.

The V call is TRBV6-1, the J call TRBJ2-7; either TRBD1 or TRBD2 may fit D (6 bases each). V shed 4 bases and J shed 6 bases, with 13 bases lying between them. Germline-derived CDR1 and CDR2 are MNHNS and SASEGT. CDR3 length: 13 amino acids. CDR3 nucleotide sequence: TGTGCCAGCAGTGTCCGCGGGACACGCGAGCAGTACTTC. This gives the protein CASSVRGTREQYF.

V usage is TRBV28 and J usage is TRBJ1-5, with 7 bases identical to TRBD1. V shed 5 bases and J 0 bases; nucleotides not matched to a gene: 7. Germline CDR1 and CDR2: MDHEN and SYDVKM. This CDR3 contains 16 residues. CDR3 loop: CASSGGTGDSNQPQHF. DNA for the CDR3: TGTGCCAGCAGTGGTGGAACAGGGGATAGCAATCAGCCCCAGCATTTT.

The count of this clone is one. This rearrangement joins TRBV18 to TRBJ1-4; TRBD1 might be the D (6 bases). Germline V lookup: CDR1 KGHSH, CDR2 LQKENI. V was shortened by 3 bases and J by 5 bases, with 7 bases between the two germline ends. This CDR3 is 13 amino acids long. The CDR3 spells CASSPDRNEKLFF. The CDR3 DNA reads TGTGCCAGCTCACCGGACAGAAATGAAAAACTGTTTTTT.

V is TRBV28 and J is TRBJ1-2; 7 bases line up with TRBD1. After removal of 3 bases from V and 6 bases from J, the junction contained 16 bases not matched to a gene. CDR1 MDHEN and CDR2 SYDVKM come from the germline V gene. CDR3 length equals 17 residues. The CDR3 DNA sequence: TGTGCCAGCAGTTTGTTCGGGGTGAGGGGGCGGTTGGATGGCTACACCTTC. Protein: CASSLFGVRGRLDGYTF.

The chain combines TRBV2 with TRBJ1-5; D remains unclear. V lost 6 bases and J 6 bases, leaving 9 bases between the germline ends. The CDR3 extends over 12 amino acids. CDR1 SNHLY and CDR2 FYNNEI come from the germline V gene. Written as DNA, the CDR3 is TGTGCCAGCAGAGCTGAAATTCAGCCCCAGCATTTT. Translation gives CASRAEIQPQHF.

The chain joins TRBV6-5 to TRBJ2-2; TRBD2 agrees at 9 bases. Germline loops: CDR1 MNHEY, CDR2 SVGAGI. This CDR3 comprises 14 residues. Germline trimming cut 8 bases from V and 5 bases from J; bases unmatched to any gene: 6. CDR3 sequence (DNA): TGTGCCAGCCTTAGCGGGAGAGGGACCGGGGAGCTGTTTTTT. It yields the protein CASLSGRGTGELFF.

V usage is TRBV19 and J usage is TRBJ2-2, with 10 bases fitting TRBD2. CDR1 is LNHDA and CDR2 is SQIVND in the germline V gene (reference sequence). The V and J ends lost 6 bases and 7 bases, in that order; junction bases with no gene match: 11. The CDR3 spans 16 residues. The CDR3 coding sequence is TGTGCCAGTAGCAAAAGCGGGAGGGCCGGTAGCGGGGAGCTGTTTTTT. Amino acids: CASSKSGRAGSGELFF.

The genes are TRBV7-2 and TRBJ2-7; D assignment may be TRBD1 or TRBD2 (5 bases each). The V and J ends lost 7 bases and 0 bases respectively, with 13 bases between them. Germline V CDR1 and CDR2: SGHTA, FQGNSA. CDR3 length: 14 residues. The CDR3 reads CASTHPGRSYEQYF. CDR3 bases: TGTGCCAGCACCCACCCGGGACGCTCCTACGAGCAGTACTTC.

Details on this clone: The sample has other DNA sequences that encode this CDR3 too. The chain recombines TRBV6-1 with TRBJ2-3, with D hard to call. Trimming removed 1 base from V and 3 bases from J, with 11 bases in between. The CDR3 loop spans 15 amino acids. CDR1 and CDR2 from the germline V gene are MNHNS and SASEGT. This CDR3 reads CASSEGQVRTDTQYF. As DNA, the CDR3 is TGTGCCAGCAGTGAAGGGCAGGTTAGGACAGATACGCAGTATTTT.

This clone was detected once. CDR3 loop: CASSLDLAGGHSTDTQYF. The CDR3 DNA is TGCGCCAGCAGCTTGGACCTAGCGGGGGGGCACAGCACAGATACGCAGTATTTT. The chain combines TRBV5-1 with TRBJ2-3; 12 nucleotides align to TRBD2. The V gene end was trimmed by 0 bases and the J gene end by 0 bases; junction bases not matched to a gene: 5. The germline V gene has CDR1 SGHRS and CDR2 YFSETQ. This CDR3 spans 18 amino acids.

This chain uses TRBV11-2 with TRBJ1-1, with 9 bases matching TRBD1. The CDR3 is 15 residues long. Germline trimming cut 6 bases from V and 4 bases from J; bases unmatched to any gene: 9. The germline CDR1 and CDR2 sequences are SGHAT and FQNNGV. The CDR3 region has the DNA TGTGCCAGCAGTTCACAGGGGGCCATTGTCACTGAAGCTTTCTTT. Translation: CASSSQGAIVTEAFF.